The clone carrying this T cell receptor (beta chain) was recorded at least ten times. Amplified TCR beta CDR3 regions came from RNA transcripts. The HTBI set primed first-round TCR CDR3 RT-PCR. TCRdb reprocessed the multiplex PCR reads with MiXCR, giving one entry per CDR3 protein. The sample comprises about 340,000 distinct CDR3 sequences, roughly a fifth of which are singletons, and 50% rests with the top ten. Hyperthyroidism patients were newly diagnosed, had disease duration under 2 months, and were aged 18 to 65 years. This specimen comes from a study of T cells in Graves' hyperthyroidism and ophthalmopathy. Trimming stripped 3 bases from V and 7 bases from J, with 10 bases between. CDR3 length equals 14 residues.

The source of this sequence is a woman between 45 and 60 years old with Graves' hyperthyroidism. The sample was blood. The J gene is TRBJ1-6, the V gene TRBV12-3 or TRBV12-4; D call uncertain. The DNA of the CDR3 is TGTGCCAGCAGTTTCAAGGGAGGAAATTCACCCCTCCACTTT. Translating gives CASSFKGGNSPLHF.